Here is one TCR beta chain with its context. The data derive from a study of cytomegalovirus exposure and HLA in healthy donors. CDR3 length equals 14 residues. Trimming removed 4 bases from V and 1 base from J; junction bases left unmatched: 4. Per germline, CDR1 SGDLS and CDR2 YYNGEE. 60 Vbeta and 13 Jbeta primers were used in PCR. Sequencing was performed with immunoSEQ multiplex PCR; in TCRdb, only in-frame clones are kept and a portion is missing. This sample has approximately 220,000 clones, with 80% to 85% found just once. The material sequenced was PBMCs. The sequence was collected from a boy aged 2 to 9 in good health and CMV-seronegative. The chain employs TRBV9 and TRBJ2-5, with 7 bases matching TRBD1. DNA for the CDR3: TGTGCCAGCAGCCTCTGGGACAGCCAAGAGACCCAGTACTTC. Encoded protein: CASSLWDSQETQYF.